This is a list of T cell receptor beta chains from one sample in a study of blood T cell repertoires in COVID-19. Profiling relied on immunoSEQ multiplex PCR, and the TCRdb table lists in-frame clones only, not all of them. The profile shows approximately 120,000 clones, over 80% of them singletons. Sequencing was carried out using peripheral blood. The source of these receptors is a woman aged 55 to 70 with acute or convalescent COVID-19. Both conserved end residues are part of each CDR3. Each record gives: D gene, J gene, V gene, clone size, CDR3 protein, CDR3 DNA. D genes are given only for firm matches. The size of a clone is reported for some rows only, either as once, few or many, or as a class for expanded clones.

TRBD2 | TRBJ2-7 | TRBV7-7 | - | CASSLGAGGGMIYEQYF | TGTGCTAGCAGCTTGGGGGCGGGGGGTGGTATGATCTACGAGCAGTACTTC
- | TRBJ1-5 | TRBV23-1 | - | CASSQLAQGSVQPQHF | TGCGCCAGCAGTCAATTGGCCCAGGGTAGTGTTCAGCCCCAGCATTTT
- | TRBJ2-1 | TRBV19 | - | CASSRAGGRRYNEQFF | TGTGCCAGTAGTCGGGCTGGGGGGAGGAGGTACAATGAGCAGTTCTTC
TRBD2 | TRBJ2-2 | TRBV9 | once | CASSALAGGNTGELFF | TGTGCCAGCAGCGCCTTAGCGGGTGGGAACACCGGGGAGCTGTTTTTT
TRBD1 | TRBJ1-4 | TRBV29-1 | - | CSARQGAGEKLFF | TGCAGCGCTAGACAGGGGGCGGGAGAAAAACTGTTTTTT
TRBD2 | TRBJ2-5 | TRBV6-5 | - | CAAWAGGEETQYF | TGTGCCGCCTGGGCGGGAGGAGAAGAGACCCAGTACTTC
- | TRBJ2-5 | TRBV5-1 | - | CASSTEETQYF | TGCGCCAGCAGCACAGAAGAGACCCAGTACTTC
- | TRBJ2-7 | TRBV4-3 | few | CASSQQFSPGYEQYF | TGCGCCAGCAGCCAACAATTTTCTCCGGGCTACGAGCAGTACTTC
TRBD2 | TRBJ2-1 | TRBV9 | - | CASSVGLAGVDEQFF | TGTGCCAGCAGCGTCGGTTTAGCGGGAGTCGATGAGCAGTTCTTC
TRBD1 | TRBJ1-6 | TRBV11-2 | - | CASSSTQGANSPLHF | TGTGCCAGCAGTTCCACGCAGGGGGCGAATTCACCCCTCCACTTT
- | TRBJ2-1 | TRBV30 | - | CAWSPNSYNEQFF | TGTGCCTGGAGCCCTAATTCCTACAATGAGCAGTTCTTC
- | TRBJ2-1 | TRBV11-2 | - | CASSPFLRYNEQFF | TGTGCCAGCAGCCCGTTTCTGCGCTACAATGAGCAGTTCTTC
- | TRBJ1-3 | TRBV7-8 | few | CASSLNLGLNTIYF | TGTGCCAGCAGCTTAAATCTGGGGCTAAACACCATATATTTT
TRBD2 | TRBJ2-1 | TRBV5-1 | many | CASSLRKAGVVDEQFF | TGCGCCAGCAGCTTGCGAAAAGCGGGAGTTGTGGATGAGCAGTTCTTC
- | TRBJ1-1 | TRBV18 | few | CASSPSVVSEAFF | TGTGCCAGCTCACCTTCGGTGGTGAGTGAAGCTTTCTTT
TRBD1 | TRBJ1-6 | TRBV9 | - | CASSVVDRGNSPLHF | TGTGCCAGCAGCGTAGTGGACAGGGGTAATTCACCCCTCCACTTT
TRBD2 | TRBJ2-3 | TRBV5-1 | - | CASSRTSGGTTDTQYF | TGCGCCAGCAGTCGTACTAGCGGGGGGACCACAGATACGCAGTATTTT
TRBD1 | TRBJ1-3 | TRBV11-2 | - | CASSLAGGARNTIYF | TGTGCCAGCAGCTTAGCAGGGGGCGCGAGGAACACCATATATTTT
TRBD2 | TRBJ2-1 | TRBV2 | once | CASRGLAGNEQFF | TGTGCCAGCAGGGGACTAGCCGGTAATGAGCAGTTCTTC
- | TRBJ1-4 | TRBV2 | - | CASRALPGTNEKLFF | TGTGCCAGCCGAGCCCTTCCGGGAACTAATGAAAAACTGTTTTTT
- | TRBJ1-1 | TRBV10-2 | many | CASSYGHSAEAFF | TGCGCCAGCAGTTACGGACACTCGGCTGAAGCTTTCTTT
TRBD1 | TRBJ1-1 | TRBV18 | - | CASSPTGGNTEAFF | TGTGCCAGCTCACCGACAGGGGGCAACACTGAAGCTTTCTTT
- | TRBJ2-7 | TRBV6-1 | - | CASSEMIGVTYEQYF | TGTGCCAGCAGTGAAATGATAGGAGTCACCTACGAGCAGTACTTC
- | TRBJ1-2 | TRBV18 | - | CASSRQGSGYTF | TGTGCCAGCTCACGGCAGGGTTCTGGCTACACCTTC
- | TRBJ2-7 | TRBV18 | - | CASSPPDRSSYEQYF | TGTGCCAGCTCACCGCCCGACAGGAGCTCCTACGAGCAGTACTTC
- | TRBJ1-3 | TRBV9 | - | CASSVAGISGNTIYF | TGTGCCAGCAGCGTAGCCGGGATCTCTGGAAACACCATATATTTT
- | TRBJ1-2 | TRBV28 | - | CASGLPRDGYTF | TGTGCCTCAGGGCTCCCTCGGGATGGCTACACCTTC
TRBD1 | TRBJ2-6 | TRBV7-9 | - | CASTNNPAGGHSGANVLTF | TGTGCCAGCACCAACAACCCGGCAGGGGGCCACTCTGGGGCCAACGTCCTGACTTTC
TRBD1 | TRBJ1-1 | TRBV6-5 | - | CASRGTGANTEAFF | TGTGCCAGCAGGGGGACAGGGGCGAACACTGAAGCTTTCTTT
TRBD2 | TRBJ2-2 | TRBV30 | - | CAWRSRGGRRAGELFF | TGTGCCTGGAGGTCACGCGGGGGGAGGCGGGCCGGGGAGCTGTTTTTT
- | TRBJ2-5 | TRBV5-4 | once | CASSLGITREMQETQYF | TGTGCCAGCAGCTTGGGGATCACACGGGAGATGCAAGAGACCCAGTACTTC
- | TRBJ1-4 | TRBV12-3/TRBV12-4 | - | CASSFSLSETLFF | TGTGCCAGCAGTTTCTCTCTTTCGGAGACGCTGTTTTTT
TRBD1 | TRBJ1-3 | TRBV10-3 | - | CAVGTTGGGNTIYF | TGTGCCGTAGGGACCACAGGGGGCGGAAACACCATATATTTT
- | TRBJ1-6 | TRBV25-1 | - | CASSVLRTGAPLHF | TGTGCCAGCAGTGTGTTAAGGACGGGGGCACCCCTCCACTTT
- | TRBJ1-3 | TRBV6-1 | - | CASSEDRGNTIYF | TGTGCCAGCAGTGAAGACAGAGGAAACACCATATATTTT
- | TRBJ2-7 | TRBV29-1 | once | CSVAWGVNEQYF | TGCAGCGTTGCTTGGGGGGTAAACGAGCAGTACTTC
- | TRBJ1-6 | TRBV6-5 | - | CASRAQGLGSPLHF | TGTGCCAGCAGAGCACAGGGACTAGGGTCACCCCTCCACTTT
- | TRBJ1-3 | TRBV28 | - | CASSFVQGGRNTIYF | TGTGCCAGCAGTTTTGTACAGGGAGGGAGAAACACCATATATTTT
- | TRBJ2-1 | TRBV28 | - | CASSWRGEHNEQFF | TGTGCCAGCAGTTGGCGGGGCGAACACAATGAGCAGTTCTTC
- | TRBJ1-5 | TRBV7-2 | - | CASSLGGDQPQHF | TGTGCCAGCAGCTTGGGAGGGGATCAGCCCCAGCATTTT
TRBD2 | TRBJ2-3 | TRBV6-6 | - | CASNSGQSTDTQYF | TGTGCCAGCAATAGCGGGCAAAGCACAGATACGCAGTATTTT
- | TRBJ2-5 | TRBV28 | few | CASRPALGDQETQYF | TGTGCCAGTCGTCCGGCCCTAGGGGACCAAGAGACCCAGTACTTC
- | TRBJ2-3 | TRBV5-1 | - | CASSLGPGQTNTQYF | TGCGCCAGCAGCTTGGGGCCAGGACAGACGAATACGCAGTATTTT